Listed below are T cell receptor beta chains from one sample, sequenced in a study of beta chain features in type 1 diabetes. Measured with immunoSEQ multiplex PCR; TCRdb has only the in-frame clones, and not every one. The table has about 150,000 clones, roughly a tenth seen once. Material: central memory CD4+ T cells from blood. Receptor source: a man in his late teens or twenties in good health. The CDR3 runs from the conserved cysteine through the conserved F or W. The D gene is left open where the match is weak. Clone size, where shown, is once, few, many, or a class for clones that have expanded.

TRBJ2-2,TRBV7-2,few,-,CASRIIGDKSNTGELFF,TGTGCCAGCAGAATTATAGGGGACAAGTCAAACACCGGGGAGCTGTTTTTT
TRBJ2-7,TRBV5-1,many,-,CASSDLGAGISEQYF,TGCGCCAGCAGCGACCTGGGTGCCGGGATTAGCGAGCAGTACTTC
TRBJ1-3,TRBV9,many,-,CASSVDNSGNTIYF,TGTGCCAGCAGCGTAGACAACTCTGGAAACACCATATATTTT
TRBJ2-7,TRBV13,few,TRBD2,CASSFSSVASGGALPYEQYF,TGTGCCAGCAGCTTTTCGTCGGTCGCTAGCGGGGGGGCACTGCCCTACGAGCAGTACTTC
TRBJ1-6,TRBV21-1,many,-,CASIPGGGLVALHF,TGTGCCAGCATCCCGGGAGGGGGCCTTGTGGCCCTCCACTTT
TRBJ2-5,TRBV28,-,TRBD2,CASSFSGGLETQYF,TGTGCCAGCAGTTTTAGCGGGGGGTTAGAGACCCAGTACTTC
TRBJ2-3,TRBV28,-,TRBD2,CASISGGAADTQYF,TGTGCCAGCATAAGCGGGGGGGCGGCAGATACGCAGTATTTT
TRBJ2-1,TRBV10-3,few,-,CAISVGGDFYNEQFF,TGTGCCATCAGTGTCGGCGGGGACTTTTACAATGAGCAGTTCTTC
TRBJ1-5,TRBV5-1,few,TRBD1,CASSDVGTGDQSYNQPQHF,TGCGCCAGCAGCGATGTTGGGACAGGGGACCAATCGTATAATCAGCCCCAGCATTTT
TRBJ2-5,TRBV7-8,few,TRBD1,CASSLGSHRGAETQYF,TGTGCCAGCAGCTTAGGGTCCCACAGGGGGGCAGAGACCCAGTACTTC
TRBJ2-5,TRBV18,-,-,CASSPRQEETQYF,TGTGCCAGCTCACCACGGCAGGAAGAGACCCAGTACTTC
TRBJ2-3,TRBV7-9,few,-,CASSDLGTLTDTQYF,TGTGCCAGCAGCGACCTGGGGACTCTCACAGATACGCAGTATTTT
TRBJ1-1,TRBV6-5,few,-,CASSSGLSFKAFF,TGTGCCAGCAGTTCCGGGTTGAGTTTTAAGGCTTTCTTT
TRBJ1-5,TRBV7-9,few,-,CASSSSGLSNQPQHF,TGTGCCAGCAGCTCCTCGGGGTTGAGCAATCAGCCCCAGCATTTT
TRBJ1-2,TRBV25-1,few,TRBD1,CASSSNSGTGNYGYTF,TGTGCCAGCAGCTCCAACTCCGGGACAGGGAACTATGGCTACACCTTC
TRBJ1-2,TRBV7-2,few,TRBD1,CASSLGQANYGYTF,TGTGCCAGCAGCTTGGGACAGGCTAACTATGGCTACACCTTC